The 12 T cell receptor beta chains given below trace back to one sample, sequenced in a study of read filtering for tumor transcriptome and immune sequencing. From approximately 400 ng of RNA, a library with molecular barcoded alpha/delta and beta/gamma adaptors was made. MiXCR, run by TCRdb on the reads, gives a single entry per CDR3 protein. The table shows tens of thousands of distinct CDR3 sequences, with roughly a fifth occurring only once. Sequencing was performed on a population of CD138-negative cells sorted from bone marrow. These receptors were obtained from a donor at least 40 years old with multiple myeloma.

This clonotype was recorded only once. This may be a read error: a much more frequent sequence differs by one nucleotide. The chain links TRBV11-2 to TRBJ2-1; 10 nucleotides agree with TRBD2. The length of the CDR3 is 16 residues. The germline V gene encodes CDR1 SGHAT and CDR2 FQNNGV. The CDR3 protein is CASSSLAGRSYNVQFF. The CDR3 nucleotides read TGTGCCAGCAGCTCACTAGCGGGAAGGTCCTACAATGTGCAGTTCTTC. The full variable domain, rest sourced from reference TRBV11-2 and TRBJ2-1, is EAGVAQSPRYKIIEKRQSVAFWCNPISGHATLYWYQQILGQGPKLLIQFQNNGVVDDSQLPKDRFSAERLKGVDSTLKIQPAKLEDSAVYLCASSSLAGRSYNVQFFGPGTRLTVL.

This clonotype showed up just a few times. The genes are TRBV30 and TRBJ2-7, with TRBD1 matching 7 bases. V was pared by 1 base and J by 0 bases, with 15 bases of the junction left unmatched. The CDR3 loop spans 18 amino acids. Germline V gene data show CDR1 as GTSNPN and CDR2 as SVGIG (reference sequence). The CDR3 DNA follows: TGTGCCTGGAGTGCACCCCACAGGGGATCCAGACCCTCCTACGAGCAGTACTTC. The encoded protein is CAWSAPHRGSRPSYEQYF.

Comments on this clonotype: Compared with germline, one end of the junction differs, possibly owing to a read error. The CDR3 bases are TGTGCCAGCAGCCAAGGGACCGGGCGCTCCTACGATCAGTACTTC. It yields the protein CASSQGTGRSYDQYF. This rearrangement joins TRBV3-1 to TRBJ2-7; no clear D gene. The CDR3 sequence is 15 residues long. The germline gives CDR1 LGHDT, CDR2 YNNKEL (reference sequence).

Many counts were recorded for this clonotype. The chain employs TRBV28 and TRBJ1-5, with D maybe TRBD1 (5 bases). V shed 7 bases and J shed 9 bases, with 19 bases lying between them. Germline CDR1 and CDR2: MDHEN and SYDVKM. The CDR3 contains 14 residues. The CDR3 DNA reads as TGTGCCAGCACTCCCAGGACACTCAATGGGCCCCAGCATTTT. It specifies CASTPRTLNGPQHF.

This clonotype was counted many times. The genes are TRBV5-1 and TRBJ1-1; D possibly corresponds to TRBD1 (5 bases). The V and J ends lost 4 bases and 1 base respectively, with 14 bases between them. The CDR3 contains 15 residues. Germline CDR1 and CDR2: SGHRS and YFSETQ. DNA for the CDR3: TGCGCCAGCAGCGGGGCCATAGGAGAGAACACTGAAGCTTTCTTT. The encoded protein is CASSGAIGENTEAFF.

Many counts were recorded for this clonotype. V usage is TRBV20-1 and J usage is TRBJ2-1; 14 bases align to TRBD2. CDR3 length: 17 amino acids. CDR1 and CDR2 (germline): DFQATT, SNEGSKA (reference sequence). J lost 2 bases, V lost 1 base, and 4 bases had no gene match. The CDR3 reads CSARGGLAGVPYNEQFF. The CDR3 region has the DNA TGCAGTGCTAGAGGGGGACTAGCGGGAGTGCCCTACAATGAGCAGTTCTTC.

This clonotype was seen ten or more times. The chain links TRBV11-2 to TRBJ2-5; D is undetermined. CDR1 is SGHAT and CDR2 is FQNNGV in the germline V gene. The CDR3 is 15 residues long. Trimming stripped 1 base from V and 4 bases from J, with 13 bases between. The CDR3 reads CASSLGPSSPETQYF. The CDR3, as DNA: TGTGCCAGCAGCTTAGGGCCCTCGAGTCCAGAGACCCAGTACTTC.

This clonotype has only a few counts. The chain recombines TRBV7-3 with TRBJ2-3; the D is unclear. Germline assignment: CDR1 SGHTA and CDR2 FQGTGA. Trimming left V 4 bases short and J 5 bases short, with 16 bases between. The CDR3 is 15 amino acids. CDR3 loop: CASSSSFGLGDTQYF. The CDR3 DNA is TGTGCCAGCAGCTCCTCGTTCGGGTTGGGAGATACGCAGTATTTT.

This clonotype was seen many times. V and J are TRBV20-1 and TRBJ2-3; 10 bases are a match to TRBD2. V gave up 0 bases and J gave up 5 bases; unmatched junction bases: 8. The CDR3 consists of 16 residues. Looked up from germline, CDR1 is DFQATT and CDR2 is SNEGSKA (reference sequence). The DNA for the CDR3 is TGCAGTGCTAGAGATCCCAGCGGGAGGGCTGGAGATACGCAGTATTTT. Residues: CSARDPSGRAGDTQYF.

This clonotype was seen at least ten times. The rearrangement uses TRBV7-2 and TRBJ2-7; D call uncertain. This CDR3 is built from 15 residues. Germline V gives CDR1 SGHTA, CDR2 FQGNSA. Trimming shortened V by 1 base and J by 3 bases, and 13 bases separated the two germline ends. The DNA for the CDR3 is TGTGCCAGCAGCTTAGAGGGCCTATTGTACTACGAGCAGTACTTC. As protein: CASSLEGLLYYEQYF. Full variable domain (rest looked up from reference TRBV7-2 and TRBJ2-7): GAGVSQSPSNKVTEKGKDVELRCDPISGHTALYWYRQSLGQGLEFLIYFQGNSAPDKSGLPSDRFSAERTGGSVSTLTIQRTQQEDSAVYLCASSLEGLLYYEQYFGPGTRLTVT.

Details on this clonotype: A much larger clone is a single base away; this may be a read error. This chain links TRBV28 with TRBJ2-3; TRBD2 matches at 9 bases. CDR3 size: 16 residues. With V trimmed by 3 bases and J by 4 bases, 8 bases remained unmatched. Germline CDR1 MDHEN, CDR2 SYDVKM. CDR3 nucleotide sequence: TGTGCCAGCAGTTTTTACAAGCGGGAGGACGCAGATACGCAGTATTTT. This gives the protein CASSFYKREDADTQYF.

This clonotype was found many times. The chain joins TRBV7-2 to TRBJ2-7, with 9 bases matching TRBD2. Looked up from germline, CDR1 is SGHTA and CDR2 is FQGNSA. The CDR3 has 16 residues. Trimming removed 0 bases from V and 4 bases from J; junction bases left unmatched: 7. The CDR3 DNA is TGTGCCAGCAGCTTAGCCGCTGCGGGGGGGCCGTACGAGCAGTACTTC. Its translation: CASSLAAAGGPYEQYF.